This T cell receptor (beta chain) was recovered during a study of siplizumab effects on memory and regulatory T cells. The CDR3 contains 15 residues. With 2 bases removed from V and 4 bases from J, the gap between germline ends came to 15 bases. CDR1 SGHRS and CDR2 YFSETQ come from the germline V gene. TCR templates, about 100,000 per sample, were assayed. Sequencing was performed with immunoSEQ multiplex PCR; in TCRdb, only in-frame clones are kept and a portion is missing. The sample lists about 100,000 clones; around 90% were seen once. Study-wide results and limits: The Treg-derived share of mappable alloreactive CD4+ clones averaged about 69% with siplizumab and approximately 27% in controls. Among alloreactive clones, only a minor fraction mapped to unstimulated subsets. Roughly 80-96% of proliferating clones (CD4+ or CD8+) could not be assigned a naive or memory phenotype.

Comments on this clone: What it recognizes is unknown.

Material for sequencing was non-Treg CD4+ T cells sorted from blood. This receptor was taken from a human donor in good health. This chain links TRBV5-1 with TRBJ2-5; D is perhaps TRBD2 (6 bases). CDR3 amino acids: CASSFMGGEGETQYF. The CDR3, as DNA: TGCGCCAGCAGCTTTATGGGGGGAGAGGGAGAGACCCAGTACTTC. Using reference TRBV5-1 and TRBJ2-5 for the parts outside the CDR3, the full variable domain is KAGVTQTPRYLIKTRGQQVTLSCSPISGHRSVSWYQQTPGQGLQFLFEYFSETQRNKGNFPGRFSGRQFSNSRSEMNVSTLELGDSALYLCASSFMGGEGETQYFGPGTRLLVL.